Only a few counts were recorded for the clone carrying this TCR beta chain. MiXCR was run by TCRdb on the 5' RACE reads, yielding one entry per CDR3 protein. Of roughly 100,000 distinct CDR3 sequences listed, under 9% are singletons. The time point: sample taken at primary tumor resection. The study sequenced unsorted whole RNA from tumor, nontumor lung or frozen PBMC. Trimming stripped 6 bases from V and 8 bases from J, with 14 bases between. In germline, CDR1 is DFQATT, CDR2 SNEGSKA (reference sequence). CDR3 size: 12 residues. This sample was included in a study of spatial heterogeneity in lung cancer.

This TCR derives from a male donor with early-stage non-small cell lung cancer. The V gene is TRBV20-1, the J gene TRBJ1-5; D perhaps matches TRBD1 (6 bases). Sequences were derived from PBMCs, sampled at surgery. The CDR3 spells CSAERGAEPQHF. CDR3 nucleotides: TGCAGTGCCGAGCGGGGGGCTGAGCCCCAGCATTTT.